The 21 T cell receptor beta chains below come from one sample, sequenced in a study of cytomegalovirus exposure and HLA in healthy donors. PCR primers comprised 60 Vbeta and 13 Jbeta primers. Method: immunoSEQ multiplex PCR; TCRdb's copy keeps in-frame clones and lacks some. Among over 85,000 clones, 75% to 85% were seen once, and the ten largest hold 3.8%. Sequenced input: PBMCs. The receptors shown here come from a woman in her thirties or forties in good health and CMV-seronegative.

This clone was recorded once. The V call is TRBV9, the J call TRBJ2-3, with TRBD1 identical over 7 bases. Germline loops: CDR1 SGDLS, CDR2 YYNGEE. This CDR3 spans 15 amino acids. The ends lost 4 bases at V and 1 base at J; junction bases unmatched: 6. The CDR3 here is CASSPIDRGTDTQYF. For the CDR3, the DNA is TGTGCCAGCAGCCCAATAGACAGGGGCACAGATACGCAGTATTTT.

The table lists this clone with a count of one. The gene calls are TRBV7-9 and TRBJ1-4; tentatively, D is TRBD1 (5 bases). The germline CDR1 and CDR2 sequences are SEHNR and FQNEAQ (reference sequence). This CDR3 spans 14 amino acids. Trimming stripped 5 bases from V and 8 bases from J, with 15 bases between. The CDR3, as DNA: TGTGCCAGCAGCCCCGGAAGGGGTGACGAAAAACTGTTTTTT. This codes for CASSPGRGDEKLFF.

The J gene is TRBJ1-6, the V gene TRBV18; 9 bases are a match to TRBD1. The V and J ends lost 5 bases and 7 bases, in that order; junction bases with no gene match: 6. This CDR3 is built from 15 residues. In germline, CDR1 is KGHSH, CDR2 LQKENI. CDR3 protein: CASSTQGTGNSPLHF. DNA of the CDR3: TGTGCCAGCTCAACCCAAGGGACAGGGAATTCACCCCTCCACTTT.

The chain is built from TRBV14 and TRBJ2-5; TRBD1 aligns across 7 bases. The CDR3 loop spans 15 amino acids. Trimming took 3 bases from V and 5 from J; bases not matched to a gene: 9. Germline assignment: CDR1 SGHDN and CDR2 FVKESK. CDR3 bases: TGTGCCAGCAGCCAGGGGACAGCCCTAACCGAGACCCAGTACTTC. Translating gives CASSQGTALTETQYF.

The V call is TRBV2, the J call TRBJ2-4; TRBD1 agrees at 9 bases. CDR3 size: 15 residues. Trimming took 8 bases from V and 7 from J; bases not matched to a gene: 12. Germline V gene lookup returns CDR1 SNHLY and CDR2 FYNNEI. The CDR3 reads CASGDEKGTGNIQYF. CDR3 in DNA: TGTGCCAGCGGAGACGAAAAGGGGACAGGGAACATTCAGTACTTC.

V gene TRBV11-3 combines with J gene TRBJ1-1; TRBD1 is a possible D gene (6 bases). Trimming took 5 bases from V and 1 from J, leaving 14 bases between them. The CDR3 consists of 15 residues. Germline CDR1 is SGHNT and CDR2 is YENEEA. Written as DNA, the CDR3 is TGTGCCAGCAGCCCTTCGACAGGAAAGAACACTGAAGCTTTCTTT. Its translation is CASSPSTGKNTEAFF. Full variable domain (remainder filled in from reference TRBV11-3 and TRBJ1-1): EAGVVQSPRYKIIEKKQPVAFWCNPISGHNTLYWYLQNLGQGPELLIRYENEEAVDDSQLPKDRFSAERLKGVDSTLKIQPAELGDSAVYLCASSPSTGKNTEAFFGQGTRLTVV.

The chain recombines TRBV7-7 with TRBJ2-2, with 7 positions matching TRBD2. Losses at the gene ends were 5 bases for V and 5 bases for J; bases not matched to a gene: 14. The CDR3 is made up of 17 amino acids. Germline lookup yields CDR1 SSHAT and CDR2 FNYEAQ (reference sequence). CDR3 loop: CASSPSRGGAVTGELFF. The DNA for the CDR3 is TGTGCCAGCAGCCCTAGTCGGGGAGGGGCTGTGACCGGGGAGCTGTTTTTT.

The gene calls are TRBV18 and TRBJ2-1; 8 positions match TRBD2. The ends lost 6 bases at V and 0 bases at J; junction bases unmatched: 13. Germline assignment: CDR1 KGHSH and CDR2 LQKENI. The CDR3 consists of 18 residues. CDR3 sequence: CASSDVSLAGSSYNEQFF. The CDR3 DNA is TGTGCCAGCTCGGACGTCAGTTTAGCGGGGAGCTCCTACAATGAGCAGTTCTTC.

The chain is built from TRBV18 and TRBJ2-7; TRBD1 aligns across 7 bases. The CDR3 loop spans 14 amino acids. The V and J ends lost 1 base and 7 bases, in that order; junction bases with no gene match: 7. Germline loops: CDR1 KGHSH, CDR2 LQKENI. CDR3 sequence reads: CASSPRRGLREQYF. Here the CDR3 DNA reads TGTGCCAGCTCACCACGCAGGGGGTTACGGGAGCAGTACTTC.

J is TRBJ1-4 and V is TRBV11-2, with 7 bases aligning to TRBD1. The CDR3 has 13 residues. Germline CDR1 reads SGHAT; CDR2 reads FQNNGV. V lost 2 bases, J lost 13 bases, and 7 bases stayed unmatched. CDR3 DNA sequence: TGTGCCAGCAGCTTATTGCGCCAGGGGGGACTGTTTTTT. Protein sequence: CASSLLRQGGLFF.

This chain links TRBV6-6 with TRBJ2-6; 9 bases agree with TRBD1. V dropped 6 bases and J dropped 3; count of bases not matched to a gene: 6. Germline V gives CDR1 MNHNY, CDR2 SVGAGI (reference sequence). This CDR3 is 16 amino acids long. CDR3 amino acids: CASRFGQGNGANVLTF. CDR3 sequence (DNA): TGTGCCAGCAGGTTCGGACAGGGGAATGGGGCCAACGTCCTGACTTTC.

The chain has TRBV12-5 and TRBJ1-2, with 8 positions matching TRBD1. The CDR3 spans 13 residues. Germline CDR1 reads LGHNT; CDR2 reads FRNRAP. V was clipped by 5 bases and J by 8 bases; unmatched bases: 7. The CDR3 DNA reads TGTGCTAGTGGTCGAGGGGGGACAGGCGGCTACACCTTC. It codes for CASGRGGTGGYTF.

The chain carries TRBV2 and TRBJ1-2, with D possibly being TRBD1 (5 bases). Trimming removed 11 bases at V and 6 bases at J, with 16 bases between. The CDR3 is 12 residues long. From germline, CDR1 is SNHLY and CDR2 FYNNEI. CDR3 sequence: CAGRGDQHGYTF. The DNA of the CDR3 is TGTGCCGGGAGGGGAGACCAACATGGCTACACCTTC.

The gene calls are TRBV4-2 and TRBJ1-5; weak D call: TRBD1 (6 bases). The CDR3 has 16 residues. Germline CDR1 and CDR2: LGHNA and YNFKEQ. Trimming cost V 1 base and J 3 bases, with 13 bases left between them. CDR3: CASSQVSDRFNQPQHF. In nucleotides, the CDR3 is TGTGCCAGCAGCCAAGTGTCTGACAGGTTCAATCAGCCCCAGCATTTT.

For this clone: The germline gene is not matched at one end of the junction; a read error may be the cause. The chain has TRBV27 and TRBJ1-3; TRBD1 might be the D (6 bases). Per germline, CDR1 MNHEY and CDR2 SMNVEV (reference sequence). The CDR3 runs to 15 residues. The CDR3 here is CASSLDRSSGDTIYF. CDR3 nucleotide sequence: TGTGCCAGCAGCCTAGACAGGAGCTCTGGAGACACCATATATTTT.

In this sample, this clone turned up once. The V call is TRBV19, the J call TRBJ2-7, with D unclear. The V and J ends lost 3 bases and 2 bases respectively, with 8 bases between them. Germline-derived CDR1 and CDR2 are LNHDA and SQIVND (reference sequence). CDR3 length: 13 amino acids. This chain's CDR3 is CASSIDFPYEQYF. CDR3 sequence (DNA): TGTGCCAGTAGTATTGACTTCCCCTACGAGCAGTACTTC.

This clone was counted only a few times. The chain combines TRBV7-8 with TRBJ1-4; tentative D call: TRBD1 (6 bases). From germline, CDR1 is SGHVS and CDR2 FQNEAQ. Trimming stripped 6 bases from V and 4 bases from J, with 21 bases between. This CDR3 is built from 17 residues. This CDR3 is CASRPSERQGSNEKLFF. The CDR3 bases are TGTGCCAGCAGACCTTCTGAACGGCAGGGGAGTAATGAAAAACTGTTTTTT.

The chain carries TRBV30 and TRBJ2-7, with TRBD2 as a possible D gene (5 bases). V lost 8 bases, J lost 3 bases, and 17 bases lay in between. Germline CDR1 reads GTSNPN; CDR2 reads SVGIG (reference sequence). The CDR3 is 13 residues long. The CDR3 spells CAGVEGTHYEQYF. The CDR3 region has the DNA TGTGCCGGAGTCGAGGGAACTCACTACGAGCAGTACTTC.

The chain carries TRBV5-1 and TRBJ1-1; tentatively, D is TRBD1 (6 bases). Between the trimmed V and J ends, which lost 0 bases and 6 bases, there was a span of 18 bases. Germline CDR1 reads SGHRS; CDR2 reads YFSETQ. The CDR3 loop spans 16 amino acids. The CDR3 here is CASSLGSRGGTAEAFF. DNA for the CDR3: TGCGCCAGCAGCTTGGGGTCGAGGGGGGGGACGGCTGAAGCTTTCTTT.

Concerning this clone: A junction end diverges from the germline sequence, so it may reflect a read error. This rearrangement joins TRBV30 to TRBJ1-6; D perhaps matches TRBD1 (6 bases). Germline V gene sequence: CDR1 GTSNPN, CDR2 SVGIG (reference sequence). The CDR3 totals 12 residues. The CDR3 DNA is TGTGCCTGGAGTCAGGGGAATTCACCCCTCAACTTT. This translates into CAWSQGNSPLNF.

This sequence joins TRBV9 and TRBJ1-1; 7 positions match TRBD1. The germline gives CDR1 SGDLS, CDR2 YYNGEE. V was pared by 4 bases and J by 1 base, with 4 bases of the junction left unmatched. There are 14 residues in the CDR3. CDR3 loop: CASSFWDRNTEAFF. CDR3 in DNA: TGTGCCAGCAGCTTCTGGGACAGGAACACTGAAGCTTTCTTT.